This T cell receptor (beta chain) was observed in a study of shared clonotypes between healthy human individuals. Assay used: immunoSEQ multiplex PCR; TCRdb lists only in-frame clones, some missing. Of about 1.5 million clones listed, 95% to 99% are singletons. This CDR3 has 13 residues. Germline-derived CDR1 and CDR2 are LNHDA and SQIVND (reference sequence). The V end was cut by 5 bases, the J end by 5 bases, with 10 bases between. Specimen: naive CD4+ T cells sorted from blood. Documented subset: CD45RA+ positively selected. The clonotype was recovered from a man aged 25 to 40 in good health. The chain is built from TRBV19 and TRBJ1-5; D possibly corresponds to TRBD1 (6 bases). In DNA, the CDR3 is TGTGCCAGTAGTGGGGGGCTGGATCAGCCCCAGCATTTT. Encoded protein: CASSGGLDQPQHF.